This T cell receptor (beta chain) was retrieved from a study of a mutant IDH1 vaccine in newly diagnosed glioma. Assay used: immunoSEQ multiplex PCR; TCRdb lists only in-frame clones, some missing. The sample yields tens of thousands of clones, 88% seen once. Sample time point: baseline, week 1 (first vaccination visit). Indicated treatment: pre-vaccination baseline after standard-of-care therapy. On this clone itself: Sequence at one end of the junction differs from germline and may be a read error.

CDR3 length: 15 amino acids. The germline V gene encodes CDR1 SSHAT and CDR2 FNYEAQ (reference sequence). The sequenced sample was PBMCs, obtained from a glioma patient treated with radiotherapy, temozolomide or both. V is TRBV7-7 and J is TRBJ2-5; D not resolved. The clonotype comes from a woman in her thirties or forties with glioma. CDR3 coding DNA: TGTGCTAGCAGCTTGTCTGGTCAAGGGAAAGAGACCCAGTACTTC. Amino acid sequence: CASSLSGQGKETQYF. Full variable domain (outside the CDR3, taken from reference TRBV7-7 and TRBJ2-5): GAGVSQSPRYKVTKRGQDVTLRCDPISSHATLYWYQQALGQGPEFLTYFNYEAQPDKSGLPSDRFSAERPEGSISTLTIQRTEQRDSAMYRCASSLSGQGKETQYFGPGTRLLVL.